The 32 T cell receptor beta chains below all came from one sample that was sequenced in a study of beta chain features in type 1 diabetes. Every isolated RNA sample was fully reverse transcribed, so sequencing captured expressed TCRB transcripts. Using immunoSEQ multiplex PCR, the repertoire was profiled, and TCRdb retains in-frame clones only, with some absent. This sample has roughly 340,000 clones, with roughly 14% found just once. Study conclusions and caveats: Shortening that was moderate but significant affected the TCRB CDR3s of Type 1 diabetes patients in all four CD4+ subsets.

These receptors lack a known antigen. Sequenced input: naive CD4+ T cells from blood. These TCRs come from a woman aged 18-29 years with type 1 diabetes.

This chain links TRBV5-1 with TRBJ1-1; weak D call: TRBD1 (6 bases). Trimming cost V 2 bases and J 2 bases, with 10 bases left between them. The length of the CDR3 is 14 residues. Per the germline V gene, CDR1 is SGHRS and CDR2 is YFSETQ. CDR3 amino acids: CASSLGQYNTEAFF. CDR3 DNA: TGCGCCAGCAGCTTAGGACAGTACAACACTGAAGCTTTCTTT.

The gene calls are TRBV2 and TRBJ2-1; D might be TRBD2 (5 bases). Trimming cost V 4 bases and J 4 bases, with 14 bases left between them. The germline gives CDR1 SNHLY, CDR2 FYNNEI. CDR3 length: 15 residues. This CDR3 is CASSGSGLRYNEQFF. CDR3 coding DNA: TGTGCCAGCAGTGGTTCTGGACTCAGATACAATGAGCAGTTCTTC.

The chain links TRBV18 to TRBJ1-1; 8 bases line up with TRBD1. With 7 bases clipped from V and 1 base from J, the junction kept 2 bases outside the gene matches. CDR3 length: 13 amino acids. Germline V gives CDR1 KGHSH, CDR2 LQKENI. CDR3 residues: CASFGTGNTEAFF. In DNA, the CDR3 is TGTGCCAGCTTTGGGACAGGGAACACTGAAGCTTTCTTT. The full variable domain, rest sourced from reference TRBV18 and TRBJ1-1, is NAGVMQNPRHLVRRRGQEARLRCSPMKGHSHVYWYRQLPEEGLKFMVYLQKENIIDESGMPKERFSAEFPKEGPSILRIQQVVRGDSAAYFCASFGTGNTEAFFGQGTRLTVV.

This clone was seen more than once but under ten times. J is TRBJ2-1 and V is TRBV7-2, with 8 bases identical to TRBD2. Per the germline V gene, CDR1 is SGHTA and CDR2 is FQGNSA. Trimming took 5 bases from V and 5 from J; bases not matched to a gene: 8. This CDR3 is 15 amino acids long. The CDR3 loop is CASSALAAPNNEQFF. The CDR3 DNA follows: TGTGCCAGCAGCGCACTAGCGGCGCCGAACAATGAGCAGTTCTTC.

With regard to this clone: Other nucleotide sequences from this sample produce the same CDR3. This chain connects TRBV18 to TRBJ2-5; D not resolved. The V gene's germline CDR1 is KGHSH and CDR2 LQKENI. The CDR3 loop spans 13 amino acids. Trimming took off 0 bases at V and 5 bases at J, with 7 bases between the two ends. CDR3 in DNA: TGTGCCAGCTCACCACCGAGCGAGGAGACCCAGTACTTC. The encoded protein is CASSPPSEETQYF.

The chain recombines TRBV5-6 with TRBJ1-2; D unclear. Germline-derived CDR1 and CDR2 are SGHDT and YYEEEE. The CDR3 is 12 residues long. Between the trimmed V and J ends, which lost 0 bases and 6 bases, there was a span of 6 bases. The CDR3 loop is CASSLAGDGYTF. The CDR3 DNA reads as TGTGCCAGCAGCTTGGCCGGAGATGGCTACACCTTC.

The chain combines TRBV20-1 with TRBJ2-1; tentatively, D is TRBD1 (5 bases). V lost 3 bases and J lost 10, with 10 bases in between. The CDR3 is 11 residues long. Germline values: CDR1 DFQATT, CDR2 SNEGSKA (reference sequence). Here the CDR3 reads CSASGTGEQFF. The CDR3 bases are TGCAGTGCTAGTGGCACAGGAGAGCAGTTCTTC.

This clone has more than one count but fewer than ten. This sequence joins TRBV7-2 and TRBJ2-3, with a weak D call TRBD2 (7 bases). V was cut by 1 base and J by 6 bases, with 17 bases left in between. CDR3 size: 16 residues. CDR1 and CDR2 from the germline V gene are SGHTA and FQGNSA. The CDR3, as DNA: TGTGCCAGCAGCTTAGGGCTAGCGGAAGGGGGGGATACGCAGTATTTT. This gives the protein CASSLGLAEGGDTQYF.

This clone was detected only a few times. The CDR3 coding sequence is TGTGCCAGCAGTTACCATGGACAGGGGTATGGCTACACCTTC. This sequence encodes CASSYHGQGYGYTF. V and J are TRBV6-5 and TRBJ1-2, with 9 bases aligning to TRBD1. Trimming removed 2 bases from V and 5 bases from J; junction bases left unmatched: 3. This CDR3 has 14 residues. Germline V CDR1 and CDR2: MNHEY, SVGAGI.

The chain has TRBV19 and TRBJ1-2; 7 nucleotides line up with TRBD1. Trimming at V came to 5 bases and at J to 3 bases, leaving 6 bases not matched to a gene. The germline V gene encodes CDR1 LNHDA and CDR2 SQIVND (reference sequence). There are 14 residues in the CDR3. The CDR3 protein is CASSSGTVHYGYTF. DNA for the CDR3: TGTGCCAGTAGTTCGGGGACAGTCCACTATGGCTACACCTTC.

V is TRBV5-1 and J is TRBJ2-1, with TRBD2 matching 8 bases. The V and J ends lost 7 bases and 10 bases, in that order; junction bases with no gene match: 13. The CDR3 sequence is 14 residues long. From germline, CDR1 is SGHRS and CDR2 YFSETQ. In nucleotides, the CDR3 is TGCGCCAGCCGAGGACTAGCCATGGGGTTGGAGCAGTTCTTC. This sequence encodes CASRGLAMGLEQFF. The full variable domain, completed using reference TRBV5-1 and TRBJ2-1, is KAGVTQTPRYLIKTRGQQVTLSCSPISGHRSVSWYQQTPGQGLQFLFEYFSETQRNKGNFPGRFSGRQFSNSRSEMNVSTLELGDSALYLCASRGLAMGLEQFFGPGTRLTVL.

The chain recombines TRBV30 with TRBJ1-4; tentatively, D is TRBD1 (6 bases). Germline lookup yields CDR1 GTSNPN and CDR2 SVGIG (reference sequence). V shed 0 bases and J shed 8 bases, with 10 bases lying between them. This CDR3 has 13 amino acids. As DNA, the CDR3 is TGTGCCTGGAGTGTACAGGGAAGGGAAAAACTGTTTTTT. It codes for CAWSVQGREKLFF.

This clone showed up just a few times. V gene TRBV25-1 combines with J gene TRBJ2-3; 10 nucleotides line up with TRBD2. The trim removed 2 bases at V and 2 bases at J, leaving 4 bases unmatched. Germline loops: CDR1 MGHDK, CDR2 SYGVNS. The CDR3 covers 16 residues. CDR3 nucleotide sequence: TGTGCCAGCAGTGAACCTAGCGGGGGATTCACAGATACGCAGTATTTT. Its protein product is CASSEPSGGFTDTQYF.

This rearrangement joins TRBV18 to TRBJ2-7, with 7 bases identical to TRBD1. Trimming at V came to 2 bases and at J to 2 bases, leaving 3 bases not matched to a gene. The CDR3 consists of 14 residues. CDR1 and CDR2 from the germline V gene are KGHSH and LQKENI. CDR3 DNA sequence: TGTGCCAGCTCACCAATCGACAGGGCCTACGAGCAGTACGTC. Residues: CASSPIDRAYEQYV.

V usage is TRBV29-1 and J usage is TRBJ2-1; D is undetermined. CDR1 and CDR2 from the germline V gene are SQVTM and ANQGSEA. Trimming stripped 4 bases from V and 0 bases from J, with 4 bases between. This CDR3 contains 12 residues. The CDR3 bases are TGCAGCGTTGCCATCTCCTACAATGAGCAGTTCTTC. It encodes CSVAISYNEQFF.

Only a few counts were recorded for this clone. The V gene is TRBV15, the J gene TRBJ2-1; 14 positions match TRBD2. Germline V gives CDR1 LNHNV, CDR2 YYDKDF (reference sequence). The junction had 13 bases not matched to a gene; V was cut back by 2 bases and J by 10 bases. The CDR3 is 18 residues long. The CDR3, as DNA: TGTGCCACCAGCAGACCCAACCCCGGGACTAGCGGGAGTAAAGAGCAGTTCTTC. Protein product: CATSRPNPGTSGSKEQFF.

This clone has a handful of counts. V is TRBV5-8 and J is TRBJ1-1; 8 bases are a match to TRBD1. This CDR3 is built from 13 residues. Trimming at V came to 6 bases and at J to 2 bases, leaving 3 bases not matched to a gene. The V gene's germline CDR1 is SGHTS and CDR2 YDEGEE. The CDR3 sequence is CASKDRANTEAFF. The CDR3 nucleotides are TGTGCCAGCAAGGACAGGGCTAACACTGAAGCTTTCTTT.

The sample holds a few counts of this clone. CDR3 sequence: CASSPTGTDNYGYTF. The CDR3 bases are TGTGCCAGCAGCCCCACCGGGACAGACAACTATGGCTACACCTTC. The J gene is TRBJ1-2, the V gene TRBV7-9; TRBD1 agrees at 7 bases. CDR3 length: 15 residues. Germline V CDR1 and CDR2: SEHNR, FQNEAQ (reference sequence). The V gene end was trimmed by 5 bases and the J gene end by 2 bases; junction bases not matched to a gene: 8.

The V gene is TRBV27, the J gene TRBJ2-7; 9 positions match TRBD1. The CDR3 is made up of 16 amino acids. Germline-derived CDR1 and CDR2 are MNHEY and SMNVEV (reference sequence). Trimming at V came to 5 bases and at J to 2 bases, leaving 10 bases not matched to a gene. The CDR3 coding sequence is TGTGCCAGCAGTCAACTGGGACAGGGAGGACCCTACGAGCAGTACTTC. It translates to CASSQLGQGGPYEQYF.

The chain joins TRBV5-4 to TRBJ2-5; 9 bases align to TRBD1. Germline CDR1 reads SGHNT; CDR2 reads YYREEE (reference sequence). V lost 2 bases and J lost 5; bases outside the gene matches: 4. This CDR3 has 14 amino acids. The CDR3 reads CASSFTGGGETQYF. The CDR3 DNA follows: TGTGCCAGCAGCTTCACAGGGGGCGGGGAGACCCAGTACTTC.

V and J are TRBV5-4 and TRBJ2-1, with 14 bases that match TRBD2. With V trimmed by 4 bases and J by 6 bases, 3 bases remained unmatched. The CDR3 is made up of 15 amino acids. The V gene's germline CDR1 is SGHNT and CDR2 YYREEE (reference sequence). The CDR3 reads CASSQGLAGVNEQFF. The CDR3 DNA reads TGTGCCAGCAGCCAGGGACTAGCGGGAGTCAATGAGCAGTTCTTC.

This clone was detected a few times. The gene calls are TRBV9 and TRBJ2-3, with 11 bases that match TRBD2. This CDR3 is built from 16 residues. V trimming: 4 bases; J trimming: 2 bases; junction bases outside the gene matches: 6. In germline, CDR1 is SGDLS, CDR2 YYNGEE. The CDR3 spells CASSMTGLADTDTQYF. The CDR3 coding sequence is TGTGCCAGCAGCATGACGGGACTAGCGGACACAGATACGCAGTATTTT.

V and J are TRBV28 and TRBJ1-2; 11 nucleotides match TRBD1. V trimming: 7 bases; J trimming: 3 bases; junction bases outside the gene matches: 7. The germline gives CDR1 MDHEN, CDR2 SYDVKM. The CDR3 has 15 residues. CDR3: CASTSPGQGDYGYTF. DNA of the CDR3: TGTGCCAGCACCTCACCGGGACAGGGGGACTATGGCTACACCTTC.

This clone was seen more than once but under ten times. CDR3 in amino acids: CASSRTGDTGELFF. Here the CDR3 DNA reads TGCGCCAGCAGCCGGACAGGGGATACCGGGGAGCTGTTTTTT. J is TRBJ2-2 and V is TRBV4-1; 9 nucleotides align to TRBD1. The germline V gene has CDR1 MGHRA and CDR2 YSYEKL. Unmatched junction bases numbered 2, after V lost 4 bases and J lost 5 bases. The CDR3 spans 14 residues.

The chain combines TRBV5-1 with TRBJ2-2, with 10 bases aligning to TRBD1. From germline, CDR1 is SGHRS and CDR2 YFSETQ. V was clipped by 4 bases and J by 6 bases; unmatched bases: 12. This CDR3 is built from 17 residues. The CDR3 nucleotides are TGCGCCAGCAGCCCGCCGGGACAGGGGCTCGGGGCCGGGGAGCTGTTTTTT. Its translation: CASSPPGQGLGAGELFF.

V and J are TRBV7-2 and TRBJ2-2; 8 bases agree with TRBD2. The CDR3 is 14 amino acids. Trimming at V came to 7 bases and at J to 6 bases, leaving 7 bases not matched to a gene. Per germline, CDR1 SGHTA and CDR2 FQGNSA. The CDR3 is CASTFPGGPGELFF. Here the CDR3 DNA reads TGTGCCAGCACCTTTCCGGGGGGGCCCGGGGAGCTGTTTTTT.

The chain carries TRBV7-7 and TRBJ1-2, with D possibly matching TRBD1 (6 bases). CDR3 length: 14 amino acids. Trimming took 5 bases from V and 6 from J, leaving 16 bases between them. The germline gives CDR1 SSHAT, CDR2 FNYEAQ (reference sequence). CDR3 sequence reads: CASSPLEGDHGYTF. The CDR3 nucleotides read TGTGCCAGCAGCCCATTAGAGGGGGACCATGGCTACACCTTC.

This chain connects TRBV30 to TRBJ2-7, with 8 positions matching TRBD2. CDR1 is GTSNPN, CDR2 SVGIG, per germline (reference sequence). This CDR3 has 13 amino acids. J gave up 5 bases and V 0 bases, and 3 bases lay outside the gene matches. The CDR3 nucleotides read TGTGCCTGGAGTGTCGGGGGGGGCCACGAGCAGTACTTC. Its translation: CAWSVGGGHEQYF.

The chain couples TRBV18 to TRBJ2-3, with D hard to call. The ends were cut back, 0 bases at V and 6 bases at J, with 10 bases in the middle. Germline V CDR1 and CDR2: KGHSH, LQKENI. The CDR3 contains 14 residues. Here the CDR3 DNA reads TGTGCCAGCTCACCACCGTTAGTATCGGATACGCAGTATTTT. Residues: CASSPPLVSDTQYF. The variable domain in full, completed from reference TRBV18 and TRBJ2-3, reads NAGVMQNPRHLVRRRGQEARLRCSPMKGHSHVYWYRQLPEEGLKFMVYLQKENIIDESGMPKERFSAEFPKEGPSILRIQQVVRGDSAAYFCASSPPLVSDTQYFGPGTRLTVL.

This sequence joins TRBV14 and TRBJ2-1, with a possible D match to TRBD1 (6 bases). There are 17 residues in the CDR3. The V and J ends lost 3 bases and 8 bases respectively, with 23 bases between them. CDR1 is SGHDN, CDR2 FVKESK, per germline. The CDR3 DNA sequence: TGTGCCAGCAGCCACAGAACCGGGACACGTAGAGTAGATGAGCAGTTCTTC. This sequence encodes CASSHRTGTRRVDEQFF. Using reference TRBV14 and TRBJ2-1 for the parts outside the CDR3, the full variable domain is EAGVTQFPSHSVIEKGQTVTLRCDPISGHDNLYWYRRVMGKEIKFLLHFVKESKQDESGMPNNRFLAERTGGTYSTLKVQPAELEDSGVYFCASSHRTGTRRVDEQFFGPGTRLTVL.

This clone was observed a handful of times. CDR3 bases: TGTGCCAGCAGCTTAGTGGGGGGGGCTAGCGGGCCCGGGGAGCTGTTTTTT. As protein: CASSLVGGASGPGELFF. This chain links TRBV7-2 with TRBJ2-2; 8 bases fit TRBD2. Germline lookup yields CDR1 SGHTA and CDR2 FQGNSA. The CDR3 extends over 17 amino acids. V was clipped by 1 base and J by 6 bases; unmatched bases: 10.

In its sample, this clone was seen a few times. The chain is built from TRBV19 and TRBJ2-5; D possibly corresponds to TRBD2 (6 bases). CDR1 is LNHDA and CDR2 is SQIVND in the germline V gene (reference sequence). Trimming took off 3 bases at V and 7 bases at J, with 18 bases between the two ends. This CDR3 contains 15 residues. CDR3 loop: CASSISGRERGTQYF. As DNA, the CDR3 is TGTGCCAGTAGTATTTCGGGCCGGGAGAGAGGGACCCAGTACTTC.